Shown below are 14 T cell receptor beta chains from a single sample sequenced in a study of blood T cell repertoires in COVID-19. Assay: immunoSEQ multiplex PCR; the TCRdb copy retains only in-frame clones and omits some. Of around 430,000 clones in the sample, approximately 90% were seen once. Material: PBMCs or T cells enriched from blood (not recorded which). These receptors all come from a woman aged 45-60 years who had recovered from COVID-19.

The chain joins TRBV7-9 to TRBJ1-1; possible D gene TRBD1, 5 bases. Germline V gene sequence: CDR1 SEHNR, CDR2 FQNEAQ (reference sequence). The CDR3 totals 14 residues. V was clipped by 4 bases and J by 5 bases, with 14 bases between them. The CDR3 reads CASSSNAGGTEAFF. The CDR3 nucleotides read TGTGCCAGCAGCTCTAACGCCGGGGGGACTGAAGCTTTCTTT.

This clone showed up just once. This chain joins TRBV6-5 and TRBJ1-5; D possibly corresponds to TRBD1 (6 bases). The CDR3 runs 15 residues. Trimming cost V 6 bases and J 0 bases, with 12 bases left between them. Germline CDR1 is MNHEY and CDR2 is SVGAGI. Written as DNA, the CDR3 is TGTGCCAGCAGGGGGACACCGAATAGCAATCAGCCCCAGCATTTT. Translated, it gives CASRGTPNSNQPQHF.

The rearrangement joins TRBV10-3 to TRBJ2-2; a weak D match, TRBD2 (6 bases). V was clipped by 7 bases and J by 2 bases, with 11 bases between them. The CDR3 consists of 14 residues. Looked up from germline, CDR1 is ENHRY and CDR2 is SYGVKD. This chain's CDR3 is CAITGTFNTGELFF. The CDR3 bases are TGTGCCATCACTGGGACTTTTAACACCGGGGAGCTGTTTTTT.

The chain joins TRBV28 to TRBJ1-5, with 7 bases matching TRBD1. The V and J ends lost 6 bases and 0 bases, in that order; junction bases with no gene match: 8. Germline CDR1 MDHEN, CDR2 SYDVKM. CDR3 length: 16 residues. The CDR3 DNA reads as TGTGCCAGCAGCAGCCCGGGACAGATTAGCAATCAGCCCCAGCATTTT. Protein sequence: CASSSPGQISNQPQHF.

J is TRBJ1-1 and V is TRBV12-3 or TRBV12-4, with TRBD1 matching over 8 bases. CDR3 length equals 13 residues. Trimming cost V 6 bases and J 7 bases; bases outside gene matches: 7. The CDR3 reads CASSTGQALEAFF. The CDR3 DNA reads TGTGCCAGCAGCACGGGACAGGCGCTTGAAGCTTTCTTT.

This chain uses TRBV30 with TRBJ2-3; 8 bases map to TRBD1. This CDR3 is built from 17 residues. Germline V gene sequence: CDR1 GTSNPN, CDR2 SVGIG (reference sequence). V lost 5 bases and J lost 2; bases outside the gene matches: 15. CDR3 amino acids: CAWFPGTGGFPTDTQYF. The DNA for the CDR3 is TGTGCCTGGTTCCCCGGGACAGGCGGTTTCCCCACAGATACGCAGTATTTT.

The chain joins TRBV4-1 to TRBJ1-5, with D possibly being TRBD1 (5 bases). The CDR3 runs to 16 residues. Germline values: CDR1 MGHRA, CDR2 YSYEKL. V was shortened by 1 base and J by 2 bases, with 12 bases between the two germline ends. CDR3 coding DNA: TGCGCCAGCAGCCAAGCTGCTTCCAGGGGCAATCAGCCCCAGCATTTT. This translates into CASSQAASRGNQPQHF.

The chain couples TRBV3-1 (or the pseudogene TRBV3-2) to TRBJ1-1; TRBD1 aligns across 8 bases. Germline-derived CDR1 and CDR2 are LGHDT and YNNKEL (reference sequence). The trim removed 0 bases at V and 10 bases at J, leaving 7 bases unmatched. The CDR3 extends over 14 amino acids. The CDR3 bases are TGTGCCAGCAGCCAAGAGGGACAGGCGTTCAGAGCTTTCTTT. Translation gives CASSQEGQAFRAFF.

The chain employs TRBV27 and TRBJ2-1; 13 bases match TRBD2. The germline V gene encodes CDR1 MNHEY and CDR2 SMNVEV (reference sequence). The CDR3 contains 19 residues. V shed 6 bases, J shed 4 bases, and the junction held 15 bases outside the gene matches. This CDR3 reads CASSLQRGTSGVAYNEQFF. In DNA form, the CDR3 reads TGTGCCAGCAGCCTACAGCGTGGGACTAGCGGGGTTGCTTACAATGAGCAGTTCTTC.

The sample holds a few counts of this clone. Written as DNA, the CDR3 is TGCGCCAGCAGGGAAGGGGGAGCCACAGATACGCAGTATTTT. Residues: CASREGGATDTQYF. The V call is TRBV5-1, the J call TRBJ2-3; D might be TRBD1 (6 bases). In germline, CDR1 is SGHRS, CDR2 YFSETQ. Trimming cost V 5 bases and J 2 bases, with 12 bases left between them. CDR3 size: 14 residues.

The chain employs TRBV7-9 and TRBJ1-1; 7 nucleotides agree with TRBD1. The CDR3 loop spans 15 amino acids. From germline, CDR1 is SEHNR and CDR2 FQNEAQ (reference sequence). V lost 2 bases and J lost 4; bases outside the gene matches: 7. This CDR3 reads CASSLHRGISTEAFF. The CDR3 coding sequence is TGTGCCAGCAGCTTACACAGGGGTATCAGCACTGAAGCTTTCTTT. The full variable domain, in which reference TRBV7-9 and TRBJ1-1 provide the parts outside the CDR3, is DTGVSQNPRHKITKRGQNVTFRCDPISEHNRLYWYRQTLGQGPEFLTYFQNEAQLEKSRLLSDRFSAERPKGSFSTLEIQRTEQGDSAMYLCASSLHRGISTEAFFGQGTRLTVV.

V gene TRBV16 combines with J gene TRBJ2-7; TRBD2 matches 11 bases. Losses at the gene ends were 4 bases for V and 3 bases for J; bases not matched to a gene: 5. This CDR3 spans 15 amino acids. CDR1 and CDR2 from the germline V gene are KGHSY and FQNENV. The CDR3 loop is CASSPSLAGGYEQYF. CDR3 DNA: TGTGCCAGCAGCCCCAGCCTAGCGGGGGGCTACGAGCAGTACTTC. Full variable domain (remainder filled in from reference TRBV16 and TRBJ2-7): GEEVAQTPKHLVRGEGQKAKLYCAPIKGHSYVFWYQQVLKNEFKFLISFQNENVFDETGMPKERFSAKCLPNSPCSLEIQATKLEDSAVYFCASSPSLAGGYEQYFGPGTRLTVT.

CDR3 in DNA: TGTGCCAGCAGTGAAAGGGGGACAGGGAAGCAGCCCCAGCATTTT. Protein sequence: CASSERGTGKQPQHF. The chain has TRBV2 and TRBJ1-5, with TRBD1 matching over 9 bases. V lost 2 bases and J lost 7; bases outside the gene matches: 6. The CDR3 is 15 amino acids. Germline values: CDR1 SNHLY, CDR2 FYNNEI.

This clone has just one count. The chain uses TRBV2 and TRBJ2-7; 9 bases agree with TRBD1. The CDR3 runs 13 residues. The V gene end was trimmed by 4 bases and the J gene end by 6 bases; junction bases not matched to a gene: 4. Germline loops: CDR1 SNHLY, CDR2 FYNNEI. The DNA for the CDR3 is TGTGCCAGCAGTGGAACAGGGGGCATCGAGCAGTACTTC. It codes for CASSGTGGIEQYF.